The 27 T cell receptor beta chains below come from one sample, sequenced in a study of blood T cell repertoires in COVID-19. The method was immunoSEQ multiplex PCR; TCRdb's version includes in-frame clones alone and lacks a portion of them. The sample has approximately 29,000 clones, 88% seen once. Sample: peripheral blood. All receptors come from a human donor with active COVID-19. The donor label of this sample is uncertain.

V and J are TRBV4-3 and TRBJ2-1; 14 bases match TRBD2. V lost 4 bases and J lost 4; bases outside the gene matches: 6. Germline V CDR1 and CDR2: LGHNA, YSLEER. This CDR3 is built from 17 residues. In DNA, the CDR3 is TGCGCCAGCAGCCGACAGACTAGCGGGGGGGGTTACAATGAGCAGTTCTTC. Translation gives CASSRQTSGGGYNEQFF.

The V and J genes are TRBV4-3 and TRBJ2-3; 12 positions match TRBD2. The junction had 5 bases not matched to a gene; V was cut back by 0 bases and J by 4 bases. Germline loops: CDR1 LGHNA, CDR2 YSLEER. This CDR3 contains 17 residues. CDR3 sequence (DNA): TGCGCCAGCAGCCAAGATCCTAGCGGGGGGGAGGCAGATACGCAGTATTTT. Its translation: CASSQDPSGGEADTQYF.

The chain combines TRBV18 with TRBJ1-1, with TRBD1 as a possible D gene (5 bases). The germline gives CDR1 KGHSH, CDR2 LQKENI. Deletions cut 1 base from V and 1 base from J, with 7 bases between. The CDR3 loop spans 14 amino acids. The CDR3 here is CASSPQTGNTEAFF. In nucleotides, the CDR3 is TGTGCCAGCTCACCACAAACAGGGAACACTGAAGCTTTCTTT.

The genes are TRBV2 and TRBJ1-3; 8 nucleotides align to TRBD1. CDR1 and CDR2 (germline): SNHLY, FYNNEI. The length of the CDR3 is 14 residues. Trimming at V came to 6 bases and at J to 2 bases, leaving 3 bases not matched to a gene. The CDR3 region has the DNA TGTGCCAGCAGCAGGACAGGGACTGGAAACACCATATATTTT. Its translation: CASSRTGTGNTIYF.

There are a few counts of this clone. The chain couples TRBV7-8 to TRBJ2-7; D might be TRBD2 (6 bases). CDR1 is SGHVS and CDR2 is FQNEAQ in the germline V gene. The CDR3 contains 14 residues. Between the trimmed V and J ends, which lost 5 bases and 7 bases, there was a span of 18 bases. Here the CDR3 reads CASSREATRGEQYF. In nucleotides, the CDR3 is TGTGCCAGCAGCCGAGAAGCAACTCGGGGGGAGCAGTACTTC.

The rearrangement uses TRBV15 and TRBJ1-6, with no clear D. The V end was cut by 0 bases, the J end by 0 bases, with 9 bases between. This CDR3 is built from 17 residues. Germline lookup yields CDR1 LNHNV and CDR2 YYDKDF (reference sequence). CDR3 sequence: CATSRDLEGSYNSPLHF. CDR3 coding DNA: TGTGCCACCAGCAGAGATCTGGAGGGCTCCTATAATTCACCCCTCCACTTT. Full variable domain (rest looked up from reference TRBV15 and TRBJ1-6): DAMVIQNPRYQVTQFGKPVTLSCSQTLNHNVMYWYQQKSSQAPKLLFHYYDKDFNNEADTPDNFQSRRPNTSFCFLDIRSPGLGDTAMYLCATSRDLEGSYNSPLHFGNGTRLTVT.

The chain joins TRBV19 to TRBJ1-3, with D possibly being TRBD1 (6 bases). Germline V gene sequence: CDR1 LNHDA, CDR2 SQIVND (reference sequence). The CDR3 is made up of 16 amino acids. Between the trimmed V and J ends, which lost 3 bases and 0 bases, there was a span of 12 bases. CDR3 region: CASSMDRVHSGNTIYF. In DNA, the CDR3 is TGTGCCAGTAGTATGGACAGAGTTCACTCTGGAAACACCATATATTTT.

The chain couples TRBV5-1 to TRBJ1-5, with 7 bases aligning to TRBD1. V lost 4 bases to trimming and J lost 7 bases; unmatched junction nucleotides: 5. CDR1 and CDR2 from the germline V gene are SGHRS and YFSETQ. The CDR3 is 13 residues long. This CDR3 reads CASSLTGPQPQHF. For the CDR3, the DNA is TGCGCCAGCAGCCTGACAGGGCCCCAGCCCCAGCATTTT. Using reference TRBV5-1 and TRBJ1-5 for the parts outside the CDR3, the full variable domain is KAGVTQTPRYLIKTRGQQVTLSCSPISGHRSVSWYQQTPGQGLQFLFEYFSETQRNKGNFPGRFSGRQFSNSRSEMNVSTLELGDSALYLCASSLTGPQPQHFGDGTRLSIL.

The CDR3 DNA sequence: TGTGCCAGCTCAAGAGGTCAGGGGGCTAGCACAGATACGCAGTATTTT. It yields the protein CASSRGQGASTDTQYF. This chain connects TRBV18 to TRBJ2-3; TRBD1 matches at 8 bases. V lost 5 bases, J lost 0 bases, and 7 bases stayed unmatched. The CDR3 loop spans 16 amino acids. The germline V gene encodes CDR1 KGHSH and CDR2 LQKENI.

The rearrangement uses TRBV3-1 (or the pseudogene TRBV3-2) and TRBJ2-2, with a possible D match to TRBD2 (6 bases). The germline V and J ends were trimmed by 4 bases and 4 bases, with 25 bases remaining between them. The CDR3 covers 19 residues. Germline V gene lookup returns CDR1 LGHDT and CDR2 YNNKEL (reference sequence). CDR3 sequence: CASSPLLISLGRGTGELFF. CDR3 DNA: TGTGCCAGCAGCCCCCTGCTTATTAGCCTGGGGCGGGGCACCGGGGAGCTGTTTTTT.

V usage is TRBV12-5 and J usage is TRBJ2-3; 7 bases fit TRBD2. In germline, CDR1 is LGHNT, CDR2 FRNRAP. The V and J ends lost 8 bases and 5 bases, in that order; junction bases with no gene match: 7. The CDR3 has 13 residues. The CDR3 spells CASSTGGKDTQYF. CDR3 bases: TGTGCTAGTTCAACGGGGGGTAAAGATACGCAGTATTTT.

The genes are TRBV5-1 and TRBJ2-1, with 9 positions matching TRBD2. The germline gives CDR1 SGHRS, CDR2 YFSETQ. This CDR3 spans 17 amino acids. V lost 0 bases and J lost 5; bases outside the gene matches: 9. The CDR3, as DNA: TGCGCCAGCAGCTTGGAAGTGCGGGGGGGTTATCACAATGAGCAGTTCTTC. Amino acids: CASSLEVRGGYHNEQFF.

This clone was counted a single time. V gene TRBV5-1 combines with J gene TRBJ1-5; 7 bases are a match to TRBD1. This CDR3 has 16 residues. CDR1 and CDR2 from the germline V gene are SGHRS and YFSETQ. With 2 bases clipped from V and 4 bases from J, the junction kept 9 bases outside the gene matches. CDR3 in DNA: TGCGCCAGCAGCTTAGGGACAGTCTTTAAGAATCAGCCCCAGCATTTT. Its translation: CASSLGTVFKNQPQHF.

This chain joins TRBV6-6 and TRBJ1-1, with 9 positions matching TRBD1. Germline loops: CDR1 MNHNY, CDR2 SVGAGI (reference sequence). This CDR3 is built from 16 residues. Losses at the gene ends were 6 bases for V and 0 bases for J; bases not matched to a gene: 8. CDR3 nucleotides: TGTGCCAGCAGACCCTCGGACAGGGGAATGAACACTGAAGCTTTCTTT. This translates into CASRPSDRGMNTEAFF.

By sample fraction, this clone is medium-sized. V is TRBV7-9 and J is TRBJ1-6; tentatively, D is TRBD1 (6 bases). Trimming pared 2 bases from V and 5 bases from J, leaving 7 bases between. CDR1 is SEHNR and CDR2 is FQNEAQ in the germline V gene (reference sequence). CDR3 length: 14 residues. CDR3 sequence (DNA): TGTGCCAGCAGCTTACAGGGGAATAATTCACCCCTCCACTTT. Protein product: CASSLQGNNSPLHF.

This clone was counted between two and nine times. The junction differs from germline at one of its ends, possibly a read error. The chain carries TRBV7-7 and TRBJ2-2, with D maybe TRBD1 (6 bases). The length of the CDR3 is 14 residues. The V gene's germline CDR1 is SSHAT and CDR2 FNYEAQ (reference sequence). This CDR3 is CASSPRGNTGELFF. The CDR3 DNA is TGTGCTAGCAGCCCCAGGGGGAACACCGGGGAGCTGTTTTTT. Full variable domain (outside the CDR3, taken from reference TRBV7-7 and TRBJ2-2): GAGVSQSPRYKVTKRGQDVTLRCDPISSHATLYWYQQALGQGPEFLTYFNYEAQPDKSGLPSDRFSAERPEGSISTLTIQRTEQRDSAMYRCASSPRGNTGELFFGEGSRLTVL.

This chain uses TRBV2 with TRBJ2-1; 8 nucleotides agree with TRBD2. CDR3 length equals 16 residues. Germline CDR1 SNHLY, CDR2 FYNNEI. V lost 4 bases and J lost 4; bases outside the gene matches: 9. CDR3 sequence reads: CASSVGVLAAYNEQFF. The CDR3 DNA follows: TGTGCCAGCAGTGTGGGCGTACTAGCGGCGTACAATGAGCAGTTCTTC. The full variable domain, its missing parts supplied by reference TRBV2 and TRBJ2-1, is EPEVTQTPSHQVTQMGQEVILRCVPISNHLYFYWYRQILGQKVEFLVSFYNNEISEKSEIFDDQFSVERPDGSNFTLKIRSTKLEDSAMYFCASSVGVLAAYNEQFFGPGTRLTVL.

The chain employs TRBV19 and TRBJ2-5; D is possibly TRBD2 (6 bases). The V gene lost 8 bases and the J gene lost 5 bases, with 15 bases spanning the gap. CDR1 and CDR2 (germline): LNHDA, SQIVND (reference sequence). The CDR3 covers 13 residues. The CDR3 protein is CASCTNREETQYF. CDR3 coding DNA: TGTGCCAGTTGTACCAACCGGGAGGAGACCCAGTACTTC.

The rearrangement joins TRBV18 to TRBJ2-2; the D gene is possibly TRBD1 (6 bases). Germline V CDR1 and CDR2: KGHSH, LQKENI. There are 17 residues in the CDR3. Between the trimmed V and J ends, which lost 1 base and 6 bases, there was a span of 18 bases. CDR3: CASSPQPNRVQAGELFF. As DNA, the CDR3 is TGTGCCAGCTCACCACAACCTAACAGGGTCCAAGCCGGGGAGCTGTTTTTT. Full variable domain (outside the CDR3, taken from reference TRBV18 and TRBJ2-2): NAGVMQNPRHLVRRRGQEARLRCSPMKGHSHVYWYRQLPEEGLKFMVYLQKENIIDESGMPKERFSAEFPKEGPSILRIQQVVRGDSAAYFCASSPQPNRVQAGELFFGEGSRLTVL.

V is TRBV18 and J is TRBJ2-3; D gene uncertain. The germline gives CDR1 KGHSH, CDR2 LQKENI. Trimming pared 2 bases from V and 3 bases from J, leaving 9 bases between. CDR3 length: 14 residues. The CDR3 region is CASSPAVLTDTQYF. CDR3 bases: TGTGCCAGCTCACCAGCGGTTTTGACAGATACGCAGTATTTT.

This chain joins TRBV29-1 and TRBJ2-1; D might be TRBD1 (6 bases). Trimming stripped 5 bases from V and 1 base from J, with 6 bases between. Germline values: CDR1 SQVTM, CDR2 ANQGSEA. The CDR3 is 12 amino acids. The CDR3 bases are TGCAGCGTTACAGGGTCCTACAATGAGCAGTTCTTC. Protein sequence: CSVTGSYNEQFF.

The V call is TRBV27, the J call TRBJ1-5, with 7 bases that match TRBD1. The V gene's germline CDR1 is MNHEY and CDR2 SMNVEV (reference sequence). The junction had 10 bases not matched to a gene; V was cut back by 4 bases and J by 4 bases. This CDR3 is 16 amino acids long. The CDR3 coding sequence is TGTGCCAGCAGTTCCGCCCGGGACAGCCAAAATCAGCCCCAGCATTTT. Translation gives CASSSARDSQNQPQHF.

The rearrangement links TRBV4-3 to TRBJ2-2; 11 nucleotides agree with TRBD2. V lost 0 bases to trimming and J lost 5 bases; unmatched junction nucleotides: 11. Germline V gives CDR1 LGHNA, CDR2 YSLEER. CDR3 size: 19 residues. The CDR3 protein is CASSQDQILAGANTGELFF. The CDR3 region has the DNA TGCGCCAGCAGCCAAGATCAAATACTAGCGGGGGCTAATACCGGGGAGCTGTTTTTT.

The chain carries TRBV7-6 and TRBJ2-5; TRBD2 matches 7 bases. The CDR3 spans 16 residues. Germline V gives CDR1 SGHVS, CDR2 FNYEAQ. The V and J ends lost 1 base and 2 bases, in that order; junction bases with no gene match: 7. The CDR3 sequence is CASSLDTGGSQETQYF. DNA of the CDR3: TGTGCCAGCAGCTTAGATACGGGGGGATCGCAAGAGACCCAGTACTTC.

The gene calls are TRBV5-1 and TRBJ2-5; 7 bases line up with TRBD1. Germline-derived CDR1 and CDR2 are SGHRS and YFSETQ. Trimming at V came to 1 base and at J to 5 bases, leaving 8 bases not matched to a gene. This CDR3 comprises 15 residues. CDR3 sequence: CASSLMRGRGETQYF. CDR3 bases: TGCGCCAGCAGCTTGATGAGGGGGCGAGGTGAGACCCAGTACTTC.

V usage is TRBV7-2 and J usage is TRBJ1-1; TRBD1 might be the D (5 bases). V lost 8 bases to trimming and J lost 4 bases, with 11 bases between them. Germline V gives CDR1 SGHTA, CDR2 FQGNSA. CDR3 length equals 12 residues. The CDR3 reads CASGGRITEAFF. The CDR3 DNA reads as TGTGCCAGCGGGGGGAGGATCACTGAAGCTTTCTTT.

The V gene is TRBV5-6, the J gene TRBJ1-3, with unresolved D. Per the germline V gene, CDR1 is SGHDT and CDR2 is YYEEEE. The CDR3 totals 16 residues. Trimming shortened V by 2 bases and J by 0 bases, and 12 bases separated the two germline ends. CDR3 sequence (DNA): TGTGCCAGCAGCTTCGGCCCGGGGTACTCTGGAAACACCATATATTTT. This translates into CASSFGPGYSGNTIYF. The variable domain in full, completed from reference TRBV5-6 and TRBJ1-3, reads DAGVTQSPTHLIKTRGQQVTLRCSPKSGHDTVSWYQQALGQGPQFIFQYYEEEERQRGNFPDRFSGHQFPNYSSELNVNALLLGDSALYLCASSFGPGYSGNTIYFGEGSWLTVV.